This T cell receptor (beta chain) was documented in a study of response to subunit inactivated influenza vaccine. TCRdb re-called the RT-PCR reads through MiXCR, storing one row per CDR3 protein. This sample has about 540,000 distinct CDR3 sequences, with roughly a quarter found just once. V was pared by 6 bases and J by 2 bases, with 5 bases of the junction left unmatched. This CDR3 region has 14 residues. These data were also reused for a study on T cells expressing NK-cell markers. This second study notes: Libraries used 5'RACE template switching adding universal primer site and UMIs.

The source of this sequence is a man over 45 who received an inactivated influenza vaccine. Sequenced here: CD4+ T cells sorted from PBMCs, sampled roughly 12 days after vaccination. V usage is TRBV12-3 or TRBV12-4 and J usage is TRBJ2-3; 7 nucleotides match TRBD1. The chain's CDR3 is CASRPTGATDTQYF. The CDR3, as DNA: TGTGCCAGCAGGCCAACAGGGGCCACAGATACGCAGTATTTT.